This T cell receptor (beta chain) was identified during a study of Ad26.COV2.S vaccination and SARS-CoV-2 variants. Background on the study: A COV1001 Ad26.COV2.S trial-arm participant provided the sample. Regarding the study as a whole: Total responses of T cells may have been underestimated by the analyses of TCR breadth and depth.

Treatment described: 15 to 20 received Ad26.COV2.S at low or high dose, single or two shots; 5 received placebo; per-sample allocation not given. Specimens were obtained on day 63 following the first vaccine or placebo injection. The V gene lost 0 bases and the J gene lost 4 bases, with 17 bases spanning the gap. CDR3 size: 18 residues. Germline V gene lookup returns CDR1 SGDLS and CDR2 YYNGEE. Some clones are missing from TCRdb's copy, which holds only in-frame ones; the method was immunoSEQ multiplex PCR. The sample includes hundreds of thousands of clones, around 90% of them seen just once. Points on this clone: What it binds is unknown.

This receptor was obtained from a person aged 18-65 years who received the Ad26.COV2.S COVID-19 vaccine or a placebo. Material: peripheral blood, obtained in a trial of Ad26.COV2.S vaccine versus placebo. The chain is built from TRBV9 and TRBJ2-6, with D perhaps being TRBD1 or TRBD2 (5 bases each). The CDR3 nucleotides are TGTGCCAGCAGCGTAGGAGGGGCCCCAATAGAAGGGGCCAACGTCCTGACTTTC. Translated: CASSVGGAPIEGANVLTF.